This T cell receptor (beta chain) was profiled in a study of blood T cell repertoires in COVID-19. Study-level information: Sample material is recorded as cDNA or gDNA derived from T cells, B-cell-depleted T cells, or PBMCs.

Per the authors' pipeline: Counts of nucleated cells, estimated from reference gene primer amplification, were obtained. Generated by immunoSEQ multiplex PCR, the TCRdb table keeps only in-frame clones and is missing some. That table is the source of V, J and clone size, and D and trimming were worked out from the DNA. Found here are about 430,000 clones, approximately 90% of them singletons; the top ten hold less than 1.5%. In assigning cohorts, the study relied on participant-reported clinical history. CDR3 length equals 12 residues. CDR1 is SEHNR, CDR2 FQNEAQ, per germline (reference sequence). The V gene lost 1 base and the J gene lost 7 bases, with 4 bases spanning the gap.

Sequencing was performed on PBMCs or T cells enriched from blood (not recorded which). This TCR came from a woman younger than 30 who had been exposed to COVID-19. The chain uses TRBV7-9 and TRBJ2-2; D not certain. CDR3 coding DNA: TGTGCCAGCAGCTTAGAACTCGGGGAGCTGTTTTTT. Translation gives CASSLELGELFF.